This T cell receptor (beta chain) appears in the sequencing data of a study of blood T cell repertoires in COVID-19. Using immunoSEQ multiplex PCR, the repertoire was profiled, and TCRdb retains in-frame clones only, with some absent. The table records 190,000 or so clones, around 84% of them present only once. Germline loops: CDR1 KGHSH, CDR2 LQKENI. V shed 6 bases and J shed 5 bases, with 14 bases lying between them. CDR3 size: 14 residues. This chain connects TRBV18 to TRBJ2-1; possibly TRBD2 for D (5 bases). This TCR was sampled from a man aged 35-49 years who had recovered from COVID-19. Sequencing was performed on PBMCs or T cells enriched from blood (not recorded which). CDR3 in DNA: TGTGCCAGCTCGATGAGCGGCGAGAACAATGAGCAGTTCTTC. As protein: CASSMSGENNEQFF.